The entry below gives a single TCR beta chain sequence along with its context. The antigen is undetermined. The data are from a study of OX40 agonist ivuxolimab in advanced cancers. The wider study: Three patients responded partially, comprising one with hepatocellular carcinoma and two with cutaneous melanoma. Whole-study findings and limits: Some of the nonresponding patients also showed low levels of normalized T-cell clonal expansion.

Blood was sampled at baseline, cycle 4 day 1, and cycle 7 day 1. The CDR3 is 12 amino acids. Germline CDR1 MNHEY, CDR2 SMNVEV (reference sequence). The germline V and J ends were trimmed by 6 bases and 5 bases, with 11 bases remaining between them. Libraries were prepared by immunoSEQ multiplex PCR; TCRdb keeps only in-frame clonotypes and omits some of them. The table records roughly 45,000 clones, 85% of them present only once. The sequence came from an adult with an advanced solid tumor such as melanoma, head and neck, liver or kidney cancer. Here the sequenced sample was CD4+ or CD8+ T cells sorted from blood, taken in a trial of the OX40 agonist ivuxolimab. V gene TRBV27 combines with J gene TRBJ2-7; D is unresolved. Here the CDR3 reads CASRGISDEQYV. Here the CDR3 DNA reads TGTGCCAGCAGAGGGATTTCCGACGAGCAGTACGTC.